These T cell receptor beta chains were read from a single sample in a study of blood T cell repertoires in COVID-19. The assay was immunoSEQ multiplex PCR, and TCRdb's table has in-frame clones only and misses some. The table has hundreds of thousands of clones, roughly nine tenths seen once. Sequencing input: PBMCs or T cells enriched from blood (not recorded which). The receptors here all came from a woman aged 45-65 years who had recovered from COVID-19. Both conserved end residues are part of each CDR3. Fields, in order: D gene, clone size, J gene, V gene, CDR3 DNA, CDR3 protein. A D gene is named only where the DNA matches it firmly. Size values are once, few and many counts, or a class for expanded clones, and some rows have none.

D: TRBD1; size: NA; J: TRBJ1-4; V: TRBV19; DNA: TGTGCCAGTAGGAACGAGGGGGCGAGTGAAAAACTGTTTTTT; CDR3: CASRNEGASEKLFF
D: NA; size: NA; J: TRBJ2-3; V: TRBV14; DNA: TGTGCCAGCAGCCAAGAGTCTACTAGCACAGATACGCAGTATTTT; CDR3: CASSQESTSTDTQYF
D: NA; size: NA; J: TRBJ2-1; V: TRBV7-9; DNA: TGTGCCAGCAGCCCGCGAGGGGGGACAGTCGACAATGAGCAGTTCTTC; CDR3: CASSPRGGTVDNEQFF
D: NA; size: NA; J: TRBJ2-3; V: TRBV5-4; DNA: TGTGCCAGCAGCTTGGCCCCAGGGGCCGTCACAGATACGCAGTATTTT; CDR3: CASSLAPGAVTDTQYF
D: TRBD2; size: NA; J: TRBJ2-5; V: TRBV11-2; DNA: TGTGCCAGCAGCTCCCTAGCGGGAGGGGAGACCCAGTACTTC; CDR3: CASSSLAGGETQYF
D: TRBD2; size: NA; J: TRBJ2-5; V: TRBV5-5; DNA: TGTGCCAGCAGCAAGGGGACTAGCGGAGGAAAAGAGACCCAGTACTTC; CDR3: CASSKGTSGGKETQYF
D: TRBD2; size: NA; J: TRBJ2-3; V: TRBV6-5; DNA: TGTGCCAGCAGTTACTCTGCGGGAGAGGCGGATACGCAGTATTTT; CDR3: CASSYSAGEADTQYF
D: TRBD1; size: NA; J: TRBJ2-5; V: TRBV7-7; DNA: TGTGCTAGCAGCTTAGCGGGGACAGGGGCGGGAGAGACCCAGTACTTC; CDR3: CASSLAGTGAGETQYF
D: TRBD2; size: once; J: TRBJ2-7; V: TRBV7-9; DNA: TGTGCCAGCAGAGAGGGATCGCTCGCTAGCGGCGCCTACGAGCAGTACTTC; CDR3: CASREGSLASGAYEQYF
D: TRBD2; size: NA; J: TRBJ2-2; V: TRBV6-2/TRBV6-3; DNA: TGTGCCACCCGCCCACCGGGACTAGCGTTGAACGGGGAGCTGTTTTTT; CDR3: CATRPPGLALNGELFF
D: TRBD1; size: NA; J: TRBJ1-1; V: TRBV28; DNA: TGTGCCAGCAGCCGTTCAAAACAGGGGCTTCCTGAAGCTTTCTTT; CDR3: CASSRSKQGLPEAFF
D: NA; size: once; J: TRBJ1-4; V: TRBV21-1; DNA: TGTGCCAGCAGCCGTAACCAGGGTACTAATGAAAAACTGTTTTTT; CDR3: CASSRNQGTNEKLFF
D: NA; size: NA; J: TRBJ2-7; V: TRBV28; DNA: TGTGCCAGCACCCTCGGACAAACCTACGAGCAGTACTTC; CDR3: CASTLGQTYEQYF
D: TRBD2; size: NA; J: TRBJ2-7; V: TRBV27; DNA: TGTGCCAGCAGTTTAGCGGGAGACTACGAGCAGTACTTC; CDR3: CASSLAGDYEQYF
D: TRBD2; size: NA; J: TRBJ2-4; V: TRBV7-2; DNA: TGTGCCAGCAGCTTAAGTTTAATAGCGGGAGGGAAAAACATTCAGTACTTC; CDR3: CASSLSLIAGGKNIQYF
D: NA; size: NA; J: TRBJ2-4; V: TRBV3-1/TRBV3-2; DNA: TGTGCCAGCAGCCAGGGGGGCAAAAACATTCAGTACTTC; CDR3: CASSQGGKNIQYF
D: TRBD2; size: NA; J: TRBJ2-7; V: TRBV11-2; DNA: TGTGCCAGCAGGGTAGCGGGAGGGCGGAACGAGCAGTACTTC; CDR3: CASRVAGGRNEQYF
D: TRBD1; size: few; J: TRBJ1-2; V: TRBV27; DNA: TGTGCCAGCAGTCTCCGGACAGGGGAATGGTATGGCTACACCTTC; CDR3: CASSLRTGEWYGYTF
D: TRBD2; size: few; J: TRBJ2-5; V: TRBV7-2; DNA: TGTGCCAGCAGCTTAGGTGCGGGAGATAGGGAGACCCAGTACTTC; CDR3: CASSLGAGDRETQYF
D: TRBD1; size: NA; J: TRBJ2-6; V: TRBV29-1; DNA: TGCAGCGTACCGGCGGGACAGGGGTTGTCTGGGGCCAACGTCCTGACTTTC; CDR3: CSVPAGQGLSGANVLTF
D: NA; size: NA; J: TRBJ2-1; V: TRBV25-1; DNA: TGTGCCAGCAGTCGCGCGGGACCCTACAATGAGCAGTTCTTC; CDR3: CASSRAGPYNEQFF
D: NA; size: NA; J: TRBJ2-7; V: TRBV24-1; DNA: TGTGCCACCAGTGATCTTTCCTACGAGCAGTACTTC; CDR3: CATSDLSYEQYF
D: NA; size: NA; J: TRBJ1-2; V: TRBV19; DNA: TGTGCCAGTAGTATGTTCCCGGGAGGCTACACCTTC; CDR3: CASSMFPGGYTF
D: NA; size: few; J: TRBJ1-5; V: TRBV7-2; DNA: TGTGCCAGCAGCTGGGGGGGCGCCGGCAATCAGCCCCAGCATTTT; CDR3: CASSWGGAGNQPQHF
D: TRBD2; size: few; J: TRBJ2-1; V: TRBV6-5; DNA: TGTGCCAGCAGTTACTCCGGACTAGCGGGAGTACGAGAGCAGTTCTTC; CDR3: CASSYSGLAGVREQFF
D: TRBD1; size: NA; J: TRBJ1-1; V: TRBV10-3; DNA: TGTGCCATCAGTGAGACTAAGGACAGGGGAGAAGCTTTCTTT; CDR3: CAISETKDRGEAFF
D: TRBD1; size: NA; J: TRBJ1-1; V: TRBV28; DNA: TGTGCCAGCAGTTCACTCGACAGGGGAAGGACTGAAGCTTTCTTT; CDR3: CASSSLDRGRTEAFF
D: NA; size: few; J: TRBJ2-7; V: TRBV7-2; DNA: TGTGCCAGCAGCTCCTCGTGGGCGACATCCTCCTACGAGCAGTACTTC; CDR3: CASSSSWATSSYEQYF
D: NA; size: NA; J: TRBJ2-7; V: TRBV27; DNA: TGTGCCAGCAGTTTATACACCGGGAGAAGCGCCTACGAGCAGTACTTC; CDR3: CASSLYTGRSAYEQYF
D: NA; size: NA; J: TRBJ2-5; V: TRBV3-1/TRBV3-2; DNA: TGTGCCAGCAGCCAAGGTTTCTCAGAGACCCAGTACTTC; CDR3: CASSQGFSETQYF
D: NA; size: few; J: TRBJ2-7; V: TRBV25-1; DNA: TGTGCCGCTGGAGGACAGACCTACGAGCAGTACTTC; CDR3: CAAGGQTYEQYF
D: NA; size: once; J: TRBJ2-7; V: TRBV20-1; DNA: TGCAGTGCTAGTAAAGTCGGGAGTTTGTACGAGCAGTACTTC; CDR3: CSASKVGSLYEQYF
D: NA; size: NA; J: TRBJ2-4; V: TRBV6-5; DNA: TGTGCCAGCAGTTACTCGGGGGCGAGGACCAAAAACATTCAGTACTTC; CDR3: CASSYSGARTKNIQYF
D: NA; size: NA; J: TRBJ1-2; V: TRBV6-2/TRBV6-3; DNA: TGTGCCAGCAGTTATCGACAGCGTAACTATGGCTACACCTTC; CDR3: CASSYRQRNYGYTF
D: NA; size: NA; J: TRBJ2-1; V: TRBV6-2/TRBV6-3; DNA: TGTGCCAGCAGTTACTTTGAAAACTCTGTCAATGAGCAGTTCTTC; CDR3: CASSYFENSVNEQFF
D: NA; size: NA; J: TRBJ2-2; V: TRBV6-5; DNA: TGTGCCAGCAGCCGCCCCAGCGGAAACACCGGGGAGCTGTTTTTT; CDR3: CASSRPSGNTGELFF
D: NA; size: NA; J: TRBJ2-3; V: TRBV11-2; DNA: TGTGCCTCTCAAAGACAACGGAACACAGATACGCAGTATTTT; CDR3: CASQRQRNTDTQYF
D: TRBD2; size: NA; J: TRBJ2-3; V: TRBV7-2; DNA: TGTGCCAGCAGCCGGGACTACCTCAGCACAGATACGCAGTATTTT; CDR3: CASSRDYLSTDTQYF
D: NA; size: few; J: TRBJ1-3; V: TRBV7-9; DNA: TGTGCCAGCAGACCCAGGGGCAGCTCTGGAAACACCATATATTTT; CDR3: CASRPRGSSGNTIYF
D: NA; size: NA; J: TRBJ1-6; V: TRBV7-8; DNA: TGTGCCAGCAGCCCAGGGGTTCAGGGTTCACCCCTCCACTTT; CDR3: CASSPGVQGSPLHF
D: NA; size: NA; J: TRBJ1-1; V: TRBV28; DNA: TGTGCCAGCAGGACAGGGAACACTGAAGCTTTCTTT; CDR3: CASRTGNTEAFF
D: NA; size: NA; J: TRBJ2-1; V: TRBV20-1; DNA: TGCAGTGCTAGTAATATCAATGAGCAGTTCTTC; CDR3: CSASNINEQFF
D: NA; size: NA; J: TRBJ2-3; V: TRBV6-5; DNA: TGTGCCAGCAGACGACAGGCTTCTAGCACAGATACGCAGTATTTT; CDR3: CASRRQASSTDTQYF